These 11 T cell receptor beta chains came from one sample sequenced in a study of sequential checkpoint blockade in melanoma. Profiled with immunoSEQ multiplex PCR; TCRdb holds only in-frame clones, not every one. The sample includes fewer than 20,000 clones, around 70% of them seen just once. Documented treatment: randomized to nivolumab then ipilimumab (arm A) or the reverse (arm B). This sample comprised CD8+ T cells sorted from blood (inferred from file names), obtained from a patient given nivolumab and ipilimumab in sequence. The source is a human donor with melanoma.

CDR3 loop: CASSQEAGPSYEQYF. The CDR3 coding sequence is TGCGCCAGCAGCCAAGAGGCGGGTCCCAGCTACGAGCAGTACTTC. The chain carries TRBV4-3 and TRBJ2-7; D may be TRBD2 (5 bases). V was clipped by 0 bases and J by 3 bases, with 12 bases between them. CDR1 is LGHNA, CDR2 YSLEER, per germline. The CDR3 sequence is 15 residues long.

The chain combines TRBV2 with TRBJ2-1; TRBD1 matches at 8 bases. After removal of 6 bases from V and 6 bases from J, the junction contained 4 bases not matched to a gene. This CDR3 is 13 amino acids long. Germline CDR1 SNHLY, CDR2 FYNNEI. This CDR3 reads CASRGGTGNEQFF. The CDR3 nucleotides read TGTGCCAGCAGAGGGGGGACAGGCAATGAGCAGTTCTTC.

The V gene is TRBV7-7, the J gene TRBJ1-1, with 7 bases aligning to TRBD1. Germline assignment: CDR1 SSHAT and CDR2 FNYEAQ (reference sequence). V was clipped by 5 bases and J by 3 bases; unmatched bases: 6. CDR3 size: 14 residues. The CDR3 loop is CASSRYTGDTEAFF. CDR3 nucleotide sequence: TGTGCCAGCAGCCGCTACACAGGGGACACTGAAGCTTTCTTT.

V usage is TRBV6-5 and J usage is TRBJ1-4, with 7 bases matching TRBD1. The CDR3 covers 16 residues. Losses at the gene ends were 2 bases for V and 2 bases for J; bases not matched to a gene: 5. CDR1 is MNHEY, CDR2 SVGAGI, per germline. CDR3 coding DNA: TGTGCCAGCAGTTACGCCGGGACAGCCACTAATGAAAAACTGTTTTTT. Translation gives CASSYAGTATNEKLFF.

The chain has TRBV27 and TRBJ1-6, with D possibly TRBD1 on 6 matching bases. Germline-derived CDR1 and CDR2 are MNHEY and SMNVEV (reference sequence). This CDR3 has 14 amino acids. V lost 5 bases, J lost 4 bases, and 9 bases lay in between. The DNA of the CDR3 is TGTGCCAGCAGTCTACAGGGATATAATTCACCCCTCCACTTT. Protein: CASSLQGYNSPLHF.

The rearrangement uses TRBV11-3 and TRBJ2-7; tentatively, D is TRBD2 (5 bases). The V end lost 5 bases, the J end lost 3 bases, and 11 bases lay between the germline ends. This CDR3 contains 13 residues. The germline gives CDR1 SGHNT, CDR2 YENEEA. Written as DNA, the CDR3 is TGTGCCAGCAGCGATAGGAGGAGCTACGAGCAGTACTTC. Protein sequence: CASSDRRSYEQYF. Looking up the rest from reference TRBV11-3 and TRBJ2-7 gives the full variable domain: EAGVVQSPRYKIIEKKQPVAFWCNPISGHNTLYWYLQNLGQGPELLIRYENEEAVDDSQLPKDRFSAERLKGVDSTLKIQPAELGDSAVYLCASSDRRSYEQYFGPGTRLTVT.

The J gene is TRBJ2-5, the V gene TRBV11-2, with a tentative D call TRBD2 (6 bases). The CDR3 extends over 11 amino acids. Deletions cut 3 bases from V and 7 bases from J, with 6 bases between. CDR1 is SGHAT and CDR2 is FQNNGV in the germline V gene. CDR3 sequence: CASSLGGTQYF. CDR3 DNA: TGTGCCAGCAGCTTGGGAGGGACCCAGTACTTC.

This rearrangement joins TRBV6-1 to TRBJ1-1; D not certain. V was clipped by 1 base and J by 5 bases, with 20 bases between them. This CDR3 comprises 17 residues. CDR1 is MNHNS, CDR2 SASEGT, per germline. The CDR3 DNA is TGTGCCAGCAGTGAAGACGAGGAGGGCAGCGGGGTTACTGAAGCTTTCTTT. Translation gives CASSEDEEGSGVTEAFF.

A single count supports this clone. The gene calls are TRBV5-1 and TRBJ2-1, with unresolved D. This CDR3 region has 13 residues. Trimming pared 2 bases from V and 8 bases from J, leaving 11 bases between. Germline assignment: CDR1 SGHRS and CDR2 YFSETQ. This CDR3 is CASSFWPTHEQFF. Written as DNA, the CDR3 is TGCGCCAGCAGCTTCTGGCCAACCCATGAGCAGTTCTTC.

In the case of this clone: This specimen includes other DNA sequences encoding the same CDR3. This chain uses TRBV9 with TRBJ2-7, with TRBD1 identical over 11 bases. The V and J ends lost 3 bases and 7 bases, in that order; junction bases with no gene match: 6. The CDR3 runs 14 residues. The germline CDR1 and CDR2 sequences are SGDLS and YYNGEE. The CDR3 coding sequence is TGTGCCAGCAGCGCGGGGACAGGGGGGGGAGAGCAGTACTTC. Protein sequence: CASSAGTGGGEQYF. Complete variable domain (other parts from reference TRBV9 and TRBJ2-7): DSGVTQTPKHLITATGQRVTLRCSPRSGDLSVYWYQQSLDQGLQFLIQYYNGEERAKGNILERFSAQQFPDLHSELNLSSLELGDSALYFCASSAGTGGGEQYFGPGTRLTVT.

This clone has more than one count but fewer than ten. The chain links TRBV7-8 to TRBJ2-1, with D tentatively TRBD2 (7 bases). V shed 2 bases and J shed 15 bases, with 17 bases lying between them. The V gene's germline CDR1 is SGHVS and CDR2 FQNEAQ. This CDR3 is built from 13 residues. For the CDR3, the DNA is TGTGCCAGCAGCTTATGGGGGGGCCTCCTGATGTTCTTC. Its translation is CASSLWGGLLMFF.